This T cell receptor (beta chain) originates from a study of long-term antiretroviral therapy in people with HIV. It was version v3.0 of the immunoSEQ assay that was run at survey level. The protocol was immunoSEQ multiplex PCR, while the TCRdb copy is restricted to in-frame clones and leaves out a portion. Of some 29,000 clones listed, about 98% are singletons. In the case of this clone: Its antigen remains unknown.

Study-wide findings and caveats: CDR3 length ranges were narrower in HIV repertoires than in controls.

The germline V gene encodes CDR1 MGHDK and CDR2 SYGVNS. The CDR3 runs 13 residues. The ends were cut back, 2 bases at V and 2 bases at J, with 6 bases in the middle. The J gene is TRBJ1-2, the V gene TRBV25-1; a possible D gene is TRBD1 (6 bases). This clonotype was sampled from a man aged 25-45 years with HIV. Here the sequenced sample was unsorted PBMCs, taken 7.6 years after starting antiretroviral therapy. The CDR3 DNA reads as TGTGCCAGCAGTGAAAGGGGGAACTATGGCTACACCTTC. Its protein product is CASSERGNYGYTF.